This TCR beta chain was sequenced for a study of shared clonotypes between healthy human individuals. V was pared by 5 bases and J by 7 bases, with 7 bases of the junction left unmatched. There are 15 residues in the CDR3. The germline V gene has CDR1 SNHLY and CDR2 FYNNEI. This clone was observed a single time. Its antigen is as yet unknown. Study-level results: Since donors were few, the genetic and exposure-history diversity represented was limited. Incomplete sequencing of sorted subsets was indicated by rarefaction despite large depth.

The donors were adults (healthy and HIV-negative) with no recent acute infections or vaccinations. Every immunoSEQ plate was one replicate of a subset's evenly spread DNA. Clones were sequenced by immunoSEQ multiplex PCR, and TCRdb holds only the in-frame ones, with some missing. The repertoire has 2 million to 2.5 million clones, 90% to 95% of them found once; the top ten carry 0.3% to 0.4%. Sequencing was carried out using naive CD4+ T cells from PBMCs. Sample subset: CD45RA+ positively selected. V and J are TRBV2 and TRBJ2-1; the match to TRBD1 covers 11 bases. This sequence originates from a man aged 18 to 29 in good health. Some clones in this sample may be carry-over from other donors' samples. CDR3 bases: TGTGCCAGCAGTAAGGGACAGGGGGGAAGGAATGAGCAGTTCTTC. The encoded protein is CASSKGQGGRNEQFF.